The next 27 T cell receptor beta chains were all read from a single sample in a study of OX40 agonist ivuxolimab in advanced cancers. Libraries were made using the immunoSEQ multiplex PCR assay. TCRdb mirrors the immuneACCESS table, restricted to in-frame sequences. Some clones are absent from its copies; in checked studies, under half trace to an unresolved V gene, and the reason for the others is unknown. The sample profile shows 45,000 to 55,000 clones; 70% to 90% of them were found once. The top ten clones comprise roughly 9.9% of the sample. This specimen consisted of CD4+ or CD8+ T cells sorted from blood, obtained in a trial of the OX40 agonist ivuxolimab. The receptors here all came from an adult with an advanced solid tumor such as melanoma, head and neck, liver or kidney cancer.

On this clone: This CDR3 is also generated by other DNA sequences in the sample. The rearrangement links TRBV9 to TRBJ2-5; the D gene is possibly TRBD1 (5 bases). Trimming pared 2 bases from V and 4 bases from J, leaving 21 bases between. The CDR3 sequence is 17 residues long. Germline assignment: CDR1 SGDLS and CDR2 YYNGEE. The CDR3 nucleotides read TGTGCCAGCAGCGTTGGGGCCAGTCAGGCCGGTGCAGAGACCCAGTACTTC. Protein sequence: CASSVGASQAGAETQYF.

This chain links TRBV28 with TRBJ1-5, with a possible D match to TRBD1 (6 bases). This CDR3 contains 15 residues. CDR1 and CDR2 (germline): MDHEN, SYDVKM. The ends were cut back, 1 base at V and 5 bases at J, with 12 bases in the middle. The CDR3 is CASSLYLGGHQPQHF. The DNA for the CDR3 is TGTGCCAGCAGTTTATACCTCGGGGGGCATCAGCCCCAGCATTTT.

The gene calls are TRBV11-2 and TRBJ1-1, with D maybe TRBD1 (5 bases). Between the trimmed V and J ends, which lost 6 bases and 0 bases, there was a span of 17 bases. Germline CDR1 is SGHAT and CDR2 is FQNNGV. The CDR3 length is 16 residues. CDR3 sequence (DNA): TGTGCCAGCAGTAACCCGGGACGGAACTTGAACACTGAAGCTTTCTTT. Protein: CASSNPGRNLNTEAFF.

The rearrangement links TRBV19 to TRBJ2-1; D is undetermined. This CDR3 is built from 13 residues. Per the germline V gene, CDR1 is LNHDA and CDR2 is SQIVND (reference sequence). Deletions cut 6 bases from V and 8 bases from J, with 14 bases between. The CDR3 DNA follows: TGTGCCAGTAGGACAACGATTGGGCATGAGCAGTTCTTC. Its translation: CASRTTIGHEQFF. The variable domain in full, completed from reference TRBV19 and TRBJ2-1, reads DGGITQSPKYLFRKEGQNVTLSCEQNLNHDAMYWYRQDPGQGLRLIYYSQIVNDFQKGDIAEGYSVSREKKESFPLTVTSAQKNPTAFYLCASRTTIGHEQFFGPGTRLTVL.

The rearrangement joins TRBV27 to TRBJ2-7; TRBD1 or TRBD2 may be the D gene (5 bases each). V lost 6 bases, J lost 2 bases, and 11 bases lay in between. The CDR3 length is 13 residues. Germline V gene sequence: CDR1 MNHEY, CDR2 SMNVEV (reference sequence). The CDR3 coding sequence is TGTGCCAGCAGGGGACGCTTAACCTACGAGCAGTACTTC. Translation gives CASRGRLTYEQYF.

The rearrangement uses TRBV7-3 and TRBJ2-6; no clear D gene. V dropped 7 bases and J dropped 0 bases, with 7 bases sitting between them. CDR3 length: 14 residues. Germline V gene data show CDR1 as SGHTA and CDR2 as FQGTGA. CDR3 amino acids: CASKQSSGANVLTF. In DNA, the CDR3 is TGTGCCAGCAAACAGAGCTCTGGGGCCAACGTCCTGACTTTC.

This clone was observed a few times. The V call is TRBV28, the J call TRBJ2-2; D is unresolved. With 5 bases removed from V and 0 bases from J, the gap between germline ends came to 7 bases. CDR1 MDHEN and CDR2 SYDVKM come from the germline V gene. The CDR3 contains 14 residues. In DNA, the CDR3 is TGTGCCAGCAGTCCCCTATCGAACACCGGGGAGCTGTTTTTT. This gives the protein CASSPLSNTGELFF.

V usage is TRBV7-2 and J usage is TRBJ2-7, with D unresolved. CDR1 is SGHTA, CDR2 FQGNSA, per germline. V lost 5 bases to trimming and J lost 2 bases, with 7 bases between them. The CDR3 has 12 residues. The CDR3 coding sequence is TGTGCCAGCAGCCCTTCCACCTACGAGCAGTACTTC. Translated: CASSPSTYEQYF. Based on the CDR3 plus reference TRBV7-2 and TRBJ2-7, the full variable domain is GAGVSQSPSNKVTEKGKDVELRCDPISGHTALYWYRQSLGQGLEFLIYFQGNSAPDKSGLPSDRFSAERTGGSVSTLTIQRTQQEDSAVYLCASSPSTYEQYFGPGTRLTVT.

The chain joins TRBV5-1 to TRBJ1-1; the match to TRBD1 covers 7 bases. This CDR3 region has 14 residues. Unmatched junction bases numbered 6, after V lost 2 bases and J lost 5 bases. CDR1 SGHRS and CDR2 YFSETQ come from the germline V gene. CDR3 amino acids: CASSLETGTTEAFF. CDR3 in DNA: TGCGCCAGCAGCTTAGAGACAGGGACGACTGAAGCTTTCTTT.

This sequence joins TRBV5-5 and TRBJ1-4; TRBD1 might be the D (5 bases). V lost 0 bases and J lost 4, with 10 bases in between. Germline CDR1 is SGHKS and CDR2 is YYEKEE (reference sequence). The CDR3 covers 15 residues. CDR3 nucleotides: TGTGCCAGCAGCTTGGACGCAGGGATTAATGAAAAACTGTTTTTT. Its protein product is CASSLDAGINEKLFF.

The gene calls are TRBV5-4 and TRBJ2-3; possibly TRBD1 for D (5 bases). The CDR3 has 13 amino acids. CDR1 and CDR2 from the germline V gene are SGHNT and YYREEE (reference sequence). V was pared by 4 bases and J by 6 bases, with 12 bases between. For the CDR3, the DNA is TGTGCCAGCAGCCACCGACAGTTGGATACGCAGTATTTT. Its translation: CASSHRQLDTQYF.

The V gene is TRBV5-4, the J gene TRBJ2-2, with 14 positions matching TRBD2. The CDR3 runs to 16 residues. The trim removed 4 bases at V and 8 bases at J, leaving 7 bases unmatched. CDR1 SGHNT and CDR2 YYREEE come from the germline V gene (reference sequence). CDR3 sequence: CASSPGLAGVSGELFF. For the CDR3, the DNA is TGTGCCAGCAGCCCGGGACTAGCGGGAGTGAGTGGGGAGCTGTTTTTT.

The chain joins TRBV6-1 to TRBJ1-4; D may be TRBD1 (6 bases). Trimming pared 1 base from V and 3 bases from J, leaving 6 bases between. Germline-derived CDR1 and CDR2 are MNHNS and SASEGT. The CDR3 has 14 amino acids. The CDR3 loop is CASSEGTANEKLFF. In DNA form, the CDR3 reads TGTGCCAGCAGTGAAGGGACAGCTAATGAAAAACTGTTTTTT.

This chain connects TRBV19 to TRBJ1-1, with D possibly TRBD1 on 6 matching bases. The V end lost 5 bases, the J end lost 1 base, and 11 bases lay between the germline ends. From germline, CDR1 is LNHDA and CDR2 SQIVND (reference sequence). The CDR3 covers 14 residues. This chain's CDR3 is CASSYGGGNTEAFF. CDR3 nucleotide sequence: TGTGCCAGTAGTTATGGGGGCGGGAACACTGAAGCTTTCTTT.

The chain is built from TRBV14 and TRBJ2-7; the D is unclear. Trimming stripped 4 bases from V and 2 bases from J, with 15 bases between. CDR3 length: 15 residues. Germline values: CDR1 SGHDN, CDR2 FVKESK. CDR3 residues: CASSPHVAVPYEQYF. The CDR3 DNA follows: TGTGCCAGCAGCCCTCATGTTGCAGTCCCCTACGAGCAGTACTTC. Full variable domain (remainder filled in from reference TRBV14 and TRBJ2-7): EAGVTQFPSHSVIEKGQTVTLRCDPISGHDNLYWYRRVMGKEIKFLLHFVKESKQDESGMPNNRFLAERTGGTYSTLKVQPAELEDSGVYFCASSPHVAVPYEQYFGPGTRLTVT.

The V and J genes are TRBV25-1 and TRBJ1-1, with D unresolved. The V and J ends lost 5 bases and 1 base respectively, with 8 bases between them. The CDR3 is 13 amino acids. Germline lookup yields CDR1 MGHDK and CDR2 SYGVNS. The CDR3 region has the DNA TGTGCCAGCAGTTCGGAGTGGAACACTGAAGCTTTCTTT. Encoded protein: CASSSEWNTEAFF.

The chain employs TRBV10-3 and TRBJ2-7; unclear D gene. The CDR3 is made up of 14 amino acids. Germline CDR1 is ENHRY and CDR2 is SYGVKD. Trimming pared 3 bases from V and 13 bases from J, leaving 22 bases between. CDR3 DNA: TGTGCCATCAGTGACCCCCCCCCTACCAGAGTCACCTACTTC. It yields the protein CAISDPPPTRVTYF.

The CDR3 sequence is CASKRQGEADTQYF. CDR3 coding DNA: TGTGCCAGTAAGAGACAGGGGGAGGCAGATACGCAGTATTTT. The J gene is TRBJ2-3, the V gene TRBV19; TRBD1 agrees at 9 bases. CDR1 is LNHDA, CDR2 SQIVND, per germline (reference sequence). The length of the CDR3 is 14 residues. J lost 4 bases, V lost 7 bases, and 6 bases had no gene match.

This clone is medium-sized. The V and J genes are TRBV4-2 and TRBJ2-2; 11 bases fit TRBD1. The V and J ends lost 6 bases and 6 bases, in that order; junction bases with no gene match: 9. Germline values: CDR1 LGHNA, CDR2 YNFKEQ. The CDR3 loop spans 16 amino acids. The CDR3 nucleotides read TGTGCCAGCAGTACTGGGGGACAGGGGGGATCCGGGGAGCTGTTTTTT. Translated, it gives CASSTGGQGGSGELFF.

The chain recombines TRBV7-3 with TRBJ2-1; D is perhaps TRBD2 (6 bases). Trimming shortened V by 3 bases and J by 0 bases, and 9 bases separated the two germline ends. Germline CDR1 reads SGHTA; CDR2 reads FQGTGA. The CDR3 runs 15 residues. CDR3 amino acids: CASSFGRSSYNEQFF. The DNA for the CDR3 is TGTGCCAGCAGCTTCGGGAGAAGCTCCTACAATGAGCAGTTCTTC.

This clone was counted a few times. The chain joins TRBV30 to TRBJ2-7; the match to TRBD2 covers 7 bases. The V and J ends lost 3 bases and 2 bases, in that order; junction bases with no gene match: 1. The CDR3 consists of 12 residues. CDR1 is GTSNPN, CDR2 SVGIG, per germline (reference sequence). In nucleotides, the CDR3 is TGTGCCTGGAGCGGGACTACCTACGAGCAGTACTTC. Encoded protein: CAWSGTTYEQYF.

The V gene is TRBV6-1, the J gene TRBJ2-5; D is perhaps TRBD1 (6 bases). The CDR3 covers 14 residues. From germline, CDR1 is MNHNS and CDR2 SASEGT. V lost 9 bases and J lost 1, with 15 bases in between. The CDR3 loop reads CASLRDTIQETQYF. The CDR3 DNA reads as TGTGCCAGTCTCCGGGACACAATCCAAGAGACCCAGTACTTC.

This CDR3 reads CASSVGGGYSNQPQHF. CDR3 nucleotide sequence: TGTGCCAGCAGCGTAGGAGGAGGTTATAGCAATCAGCCCCAGCATTTT. This chain connects TRBV9 to TRBJ1-5; D not resolved. The V gene lost 0 bases and the J gene lost 0 bases, with 10 bases spanning the gap. The CDR3 runs 16 residues. The V gene's germline CDR1 is SGDLS and CDR2 YYNGEE.

Here the CDR3 DNA reads TGTGCCAGCAGCCGTGGGACTAGCGTCGACGAGCAGTACTTC. It specifies CASSRGTSVDEQYF. The chain links TRBV6-6 to TRBJ2-7, with TRBD2 matching 10 bases. The V segment lost 6 bases and the J segment 5 bases; nucleotides outside the gene matches: 7. This CDR3 is built from 14 residues. CDR1 and CDR2 (germline): MNHNY, SVGAGI (reference sequence).

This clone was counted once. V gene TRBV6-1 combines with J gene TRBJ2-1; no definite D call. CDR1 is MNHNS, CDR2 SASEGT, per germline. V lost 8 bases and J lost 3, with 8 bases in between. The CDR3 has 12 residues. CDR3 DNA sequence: TGTGCCAGCGGCGGAGTCTACAATGAGCAGTTCTTC. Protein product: CASGGVYNEQFF.

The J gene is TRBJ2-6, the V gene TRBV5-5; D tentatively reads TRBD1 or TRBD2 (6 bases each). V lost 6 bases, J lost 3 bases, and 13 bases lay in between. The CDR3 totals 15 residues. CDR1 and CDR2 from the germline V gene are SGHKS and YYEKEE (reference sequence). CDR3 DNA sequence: TGTGCCAGCACCTCGGGGGCAAATGGGGCCAACGTCCTGACTTTC. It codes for CASTSGANGANVLTF.

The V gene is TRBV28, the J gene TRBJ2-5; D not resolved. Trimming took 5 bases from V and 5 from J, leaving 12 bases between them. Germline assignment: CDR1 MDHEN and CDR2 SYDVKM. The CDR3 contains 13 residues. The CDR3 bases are TGTGCCAGCAGTCCCACGATCGCCGAGACCCAGTACTTC. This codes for CASSPTIAETQYF.